Listed below are T cell receptor beta chains from one sample, sequenced in a study of type 1 and type 2 diabetes patients. TCRdb reanalysed the multiplex PCR reads using MiXCR and keeps one entry per CDR3 protein. The sample has some 250,000 distinct CDR3 sequences, around 50% seen once. The sequencing sample was made of peripheral blood mononuclear cells (PBMCs). The receptors stem from a young man with type 2 diabetes. The CDR3 runs from the conserved cysteine through the conserved F or W. The D gene is left open where the match is weak. Part of the rows lack a size; the others show once, few, many or a class for expanded clones.

14	NA	TRBV10-1	TRBJ1-1	many	CASSESWAGAEAFF	TGCGCCAGCAGTGAGTCGTGGGCAGGGGCTGAAGCTTTCTTT
16	NA	TRBV7-9	TRBJ1-2	few	CASSPAGGGADHGYTF	TGTGCCAGCAGCCCAGCGGGGGGCGGGGCAGACCATGGCTACACCTTC
17	TRBD2	TRBV19	TRBJ2-1	few	CASSTSLTSGRVNEQFF	TGTGCCAGTAGTACCTCTTTGACTAGCGGGAGAGTCAATGAGCAGTTCTTC
11	NA	TRBV20-1	TRBJ1-4	NA	CSARDREKLFF	TGCAGTGCCCGAGACAGGGAAAAACTGTTTTTT
13	TRBD1	TRBV2	TRBJ2-5	many	CASKTGVGETQYF	TGTGCCAGCAAGACAGGGGTGGGGGAGACCCAGTACTTC
17	NA	TRBV6-1	TRBJ1-2	NA	CASSEGSSREDNYGYTF	TGTGCCAGCAGTGAAGGGTCAAGCCGGGAGGACAACTATGGCTACACCTTC
16	NA	TRBV28	TRBJ1-4	few	CATMQTATDSNEKLFF	TGTGCCACCATGCAGACGGCGACAGATTCTAATGAAAAACTGTTTTTT
14	TRBD1	TRBV7-9	TRBJ2-7	few	CASSLADRAYEQYF	TGTGCCAGCAGCTTAGCGGACAGGGCCTACGAGCAGTACTTC
18	TRBD1	TRBV19	TRBJ2-7	NA	CASSIFAVDGQALREQYF	TGTGCCAGTAGTATTTTTGCCGTTGATGGACAGGCCCTAAGGGAGCAGTACTTC
16	TRBD1	TRBV12-3/TRBV12-4	TRBJ2-7	NA	CASSLSLGQRNYEQYF	TGTGCCAGCAGTTTAAGTTTGGGACAGAGGAATTACGAGCAGTACTTC
14	NA	TRBV20-1	TRBJ1-2	NA	CSADDRDSNYGYTF	TGCAGTGCAGATGATCGGGACTCTAACTATGGCTACACCTTC
15	TRBD1	TRBV28	TRBJ1-1	NA	CASSSPQGANTEAFF	TGTGCCAGCAGTTCACCCCAGGGGGCCAACACTGAAGCTTTCTTT
16	TRBD1	TRBV7-2	TRBJ2-5	many	CASSSTGTGDQETQYF	TGTGCCAGCAGCAGCACCGGGACAGGGGATCAAGAGACCCAGTACTTC
16	NA	TRBV7-9	TRBJ1-1	NA	CASSLIGTGWDTEAFF	TGTGCCAGCAGCTTAATAGGTACAGGGTGGGACACTGAAGCTTTCTTT
12	NA	TRBV6-5	TRBJ1-2	NA	CATHGEFYGYTF	TGTGCTACTCATGGGGAGTTTTATGGCTACACCTTC
16	TRBD1	TRBV6-5	TRBJ2-7	NA	CASSYSRTGHSYEQYF	TGTGCCAGCAGCTACTCCAGGACAGGGCATTCCTACGAGCAGTACTTC
13	TRBD2	TRBV7-9	TRBJ2-1	once	CAGGLAGDNEQFF	TGTGCCGGAGGACTAGCGGGAGACAATGAGCAGTTCTTC
15	NA	TRBV19	TRBJ1-1	NA	CASSPSGGPNTEAFF	TGTGCCAGTAGTCCCAGCGGGGGGCCGAACACTGAAGCTTTCTTT
14	NA	TRBV7-3	TRBJ2-3	NA	CASSPDPSTDTQYF	TGTGCCAGCAGCCCTGACCCTAGCACAGATACGCAGTATTTT
14	NA	TRBV24-1	TRBJ2-5	few	CATSDPDGRKTQYF	TGTGCCACCAGTGATCCTGACGGGCGGAAGACCCAGTACTTC
17	NA	TRBV6-1	TRBJ1-5	NA	CASSVYLWPREEGPQHF	TGTGCCAGCAGTGTCTACCTCTGGCCCAGGGAGGAGGGGCCCCAGCATTTT
16	TRBD2	TRBV2	TRBJ2-3	NA	CASSPATSGLTNTQYF	TGTGCCAGCAGCCCTGCCACTAGCGGGCTGACAAATACGCAGTATTTT